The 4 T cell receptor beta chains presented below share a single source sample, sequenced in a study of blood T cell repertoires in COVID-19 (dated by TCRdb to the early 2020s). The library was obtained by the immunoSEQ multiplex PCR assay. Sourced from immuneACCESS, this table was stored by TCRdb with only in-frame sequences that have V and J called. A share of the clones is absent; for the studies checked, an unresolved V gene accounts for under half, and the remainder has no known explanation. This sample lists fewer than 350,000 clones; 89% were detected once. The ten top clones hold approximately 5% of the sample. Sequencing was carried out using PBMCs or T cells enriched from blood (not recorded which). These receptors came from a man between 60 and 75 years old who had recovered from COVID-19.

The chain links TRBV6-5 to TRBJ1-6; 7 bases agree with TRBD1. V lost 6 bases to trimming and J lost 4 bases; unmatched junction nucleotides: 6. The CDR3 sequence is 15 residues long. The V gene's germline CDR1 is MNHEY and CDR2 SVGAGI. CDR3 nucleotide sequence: TGTGCCAGCAGCGAGGGGGCGGTTTATAATTCACCCCTCCACTTT. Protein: CASSEGAVYNSPLHF.

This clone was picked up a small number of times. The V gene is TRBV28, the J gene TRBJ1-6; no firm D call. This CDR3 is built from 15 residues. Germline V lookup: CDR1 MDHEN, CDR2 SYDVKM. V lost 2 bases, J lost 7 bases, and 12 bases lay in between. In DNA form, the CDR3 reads TGTGCCAGCAGTTTAATCGTGTTACAAAATTCACCCCTCCACTTT. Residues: CASSLIVLQNSPLHF.

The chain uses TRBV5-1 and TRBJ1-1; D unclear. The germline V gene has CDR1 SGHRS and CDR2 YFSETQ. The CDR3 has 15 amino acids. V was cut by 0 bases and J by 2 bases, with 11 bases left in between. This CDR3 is CASSLGSGVNTEAFF. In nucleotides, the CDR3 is TGCGCCAGCAGCTTGGGTTCCGGGGTTAACACTGAAGCTTTCTTT.

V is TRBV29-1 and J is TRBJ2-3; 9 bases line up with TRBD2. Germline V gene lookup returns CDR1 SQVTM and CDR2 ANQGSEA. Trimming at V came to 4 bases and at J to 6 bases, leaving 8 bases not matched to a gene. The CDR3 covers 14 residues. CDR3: CSVGLADMWDTQYF. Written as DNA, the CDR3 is TGCAGCGTTGGACTAGCGGATATGTGGGATACGCAGTATTTT.